The source of this T cell receptor (beta chain) is a study of control samples from healthy donors and cancer patients. A remark on this clone: This may be a read error, as it is one base from a much larger clone.

Sequencing was performed with immunoSEQ multiplex PCR; in TCRdb, only in-frame clones are kept and a portion is missing. The sample yields roughly 170,000 clones, about 93% seen once. Trimming took 0 bases from V and 6 from J, leaving 6 bases between them. The CDR3 covers 13 residues. Germline CDR1 LGHDT, CDR2 YNNKEL (reference sequence). The TCR originated in a man aged 18 to 35 in good health. What was sequenced was blood. V and J are TRBV3-1 (or the pseudogene TRBV3-2) and TRBJ1-5, with no clear D. CDR3 nucleotides: TGTGCCAGCAGCCAAGATATCAGTCAGCCCCAGCATTTT. Its translation is CASSQDISQPQHF.